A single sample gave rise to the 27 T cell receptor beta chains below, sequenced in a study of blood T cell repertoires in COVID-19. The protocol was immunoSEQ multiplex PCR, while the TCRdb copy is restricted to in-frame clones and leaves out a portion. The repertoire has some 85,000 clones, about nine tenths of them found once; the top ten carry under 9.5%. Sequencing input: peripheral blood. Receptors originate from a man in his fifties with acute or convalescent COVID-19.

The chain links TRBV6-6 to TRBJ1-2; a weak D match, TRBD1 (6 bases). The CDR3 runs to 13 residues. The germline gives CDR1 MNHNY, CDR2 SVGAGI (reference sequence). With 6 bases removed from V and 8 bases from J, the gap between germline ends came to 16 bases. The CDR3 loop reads CASSPLQGYGYTF. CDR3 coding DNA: TGTGCCAGCAGCCCCCTCCAGGGGTACGGCTACACCTTC.

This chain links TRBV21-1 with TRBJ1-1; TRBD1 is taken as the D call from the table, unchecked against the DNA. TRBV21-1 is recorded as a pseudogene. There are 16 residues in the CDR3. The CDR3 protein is CASSKISGDRRTEAFF. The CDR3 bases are TGTGCCAGCAGCAAGATTTCGGGGGACAGACGAACTGAAGCTTTCTTT.

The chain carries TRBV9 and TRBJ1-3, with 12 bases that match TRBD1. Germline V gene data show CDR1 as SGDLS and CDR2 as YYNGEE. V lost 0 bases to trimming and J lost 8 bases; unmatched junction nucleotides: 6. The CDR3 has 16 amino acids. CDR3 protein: CASSVAPGQGADTIYF. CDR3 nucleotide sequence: TGTGCCAGCAGCGTAGCCCCGGGACAGGGGGCGGACACCATATATTTT.

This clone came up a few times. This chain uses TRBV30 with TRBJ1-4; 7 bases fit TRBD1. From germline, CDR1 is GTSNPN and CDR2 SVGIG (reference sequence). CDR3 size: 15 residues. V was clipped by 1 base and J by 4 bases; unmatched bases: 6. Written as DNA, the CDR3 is TGTGCCTGGAGTGGCAGGGGGGTCGGTAATGAAAAACTGTTTTTT. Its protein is CAWSGRGVGNEKLFF.

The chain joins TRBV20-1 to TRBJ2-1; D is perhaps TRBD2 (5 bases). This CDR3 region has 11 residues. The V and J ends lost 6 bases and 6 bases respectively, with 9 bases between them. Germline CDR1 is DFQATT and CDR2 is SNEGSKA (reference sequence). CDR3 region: CSAKAGNEQFF. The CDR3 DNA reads TGCAGTGCAAAGGCGGGCAATGAGCAGTTCTTC.

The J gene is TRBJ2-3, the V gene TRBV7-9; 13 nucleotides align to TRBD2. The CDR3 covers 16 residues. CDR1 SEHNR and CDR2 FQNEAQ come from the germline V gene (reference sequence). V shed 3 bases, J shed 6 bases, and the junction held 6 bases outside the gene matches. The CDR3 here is CASSLGLAGKMDTQYF. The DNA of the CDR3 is TGTGCCAGCAGCTTGGGACTAGCGGGGAAAATGGATACGCAGTATTTT.

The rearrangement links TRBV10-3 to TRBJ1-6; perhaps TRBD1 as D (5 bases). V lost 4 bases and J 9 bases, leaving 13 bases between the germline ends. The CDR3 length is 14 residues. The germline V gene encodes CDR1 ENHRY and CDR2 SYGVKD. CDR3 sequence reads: CAISAGGRGSPLHF. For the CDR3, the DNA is TGTGCCATCAGTGCGGGAGGGAGGGGTTCACCCCTCCACTTT.

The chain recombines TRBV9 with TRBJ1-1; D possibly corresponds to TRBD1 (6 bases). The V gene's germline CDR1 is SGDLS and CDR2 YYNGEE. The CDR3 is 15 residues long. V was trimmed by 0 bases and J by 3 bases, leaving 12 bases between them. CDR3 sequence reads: CASSVGRGADTEAFF. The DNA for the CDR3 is TGTGCCAGCAGCGTAGGGCGGGGGGCGGACACTGAAGCTTTCTTT.

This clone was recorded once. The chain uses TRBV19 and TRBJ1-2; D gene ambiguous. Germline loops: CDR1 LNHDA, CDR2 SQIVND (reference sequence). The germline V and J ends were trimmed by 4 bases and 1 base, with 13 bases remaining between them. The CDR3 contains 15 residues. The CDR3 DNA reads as TGTGCCAGTAGTACCCAGCGGACGGGTAACTATGGCTACACCTTC. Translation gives CASSTQRTGNYGYTF.

The CDR3 loop is CASTPDSYYNEQFF. The CDR3 DNA sequence: TGTGCCAGCACCCCAGACAGTTACTACAATGAGCAGTTCTTC. V is TRBV28 and J is TRBJ2-1; TRBD1 is a possible D gene (5 bases). Trimming pared 7 bases from V and 3 bases from J, leaving 13 bases between. Germline-derived CDR1 and CDR2 are MDHEN and SYDVKM. The CDR3 is 14 residues long.

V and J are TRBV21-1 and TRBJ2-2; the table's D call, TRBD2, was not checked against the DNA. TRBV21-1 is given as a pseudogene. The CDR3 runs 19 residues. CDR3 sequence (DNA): TGTGCCAGCAGCAGGCCTCGGACTAGCGGGGGCCTGAACACCGGGGAGCTGTTTTTT. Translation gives CASSRPRTSGGLNTGELFF.

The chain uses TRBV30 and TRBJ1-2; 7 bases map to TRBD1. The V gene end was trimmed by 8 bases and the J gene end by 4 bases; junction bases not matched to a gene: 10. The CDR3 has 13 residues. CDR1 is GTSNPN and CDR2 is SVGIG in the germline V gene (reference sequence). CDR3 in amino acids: CAQNPGTAYGYTF. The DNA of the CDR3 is TGTGCCCAAAACCCCGGGACAGCCTATGGCTACACCTTC.

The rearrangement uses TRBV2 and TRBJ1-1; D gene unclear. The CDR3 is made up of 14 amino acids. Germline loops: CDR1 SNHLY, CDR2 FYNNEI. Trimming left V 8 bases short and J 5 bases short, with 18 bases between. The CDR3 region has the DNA TGTGCCAGCGTCGCAGAGAGCAGGTGGACTGAAGCTTTCTTT. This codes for CASVAESRWTEAFF.

The chain's CDR3 is CASSLLEYALNNEQFF. CDR3 DNA sequence: TGTGCCAGCAGCTTACTAGAATACGCCTTAAACAATGAGCAGTTCTTC. The chain recombines TRBV7-8 with TRBJ2-1, with unresolved D. The CDR3 extends over 16 amino acids. Germline CDR1 reads SGHVS; CDR2 reads FQNEAQ. V lost 2 bases and J lost 5, with 16 bases in between.

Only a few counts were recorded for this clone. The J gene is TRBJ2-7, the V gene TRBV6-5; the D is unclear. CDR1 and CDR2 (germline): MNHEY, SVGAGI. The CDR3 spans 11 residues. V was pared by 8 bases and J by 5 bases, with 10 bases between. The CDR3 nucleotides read TGTGCCAGCCCGAGTTTCCACGAGCAGTACTTC. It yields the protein CASPSFHEQYF.

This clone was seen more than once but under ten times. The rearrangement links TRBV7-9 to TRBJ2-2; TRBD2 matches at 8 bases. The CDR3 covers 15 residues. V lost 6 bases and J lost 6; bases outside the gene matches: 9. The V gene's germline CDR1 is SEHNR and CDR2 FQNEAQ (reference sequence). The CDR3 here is CASSSPTGGAGELFF. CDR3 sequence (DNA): TGTGCCAGCAGTTCCCCCACGGGGGGGGCCGGGGAGCTGTTTTTT.

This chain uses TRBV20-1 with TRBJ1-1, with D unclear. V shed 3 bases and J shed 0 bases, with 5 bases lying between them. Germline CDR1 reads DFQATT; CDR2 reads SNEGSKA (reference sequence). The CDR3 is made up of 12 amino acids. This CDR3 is CSASHMNTEAFF. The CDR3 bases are TGCAGTGCTAGTCACATGAACACTGAAGCTTTCTTT.

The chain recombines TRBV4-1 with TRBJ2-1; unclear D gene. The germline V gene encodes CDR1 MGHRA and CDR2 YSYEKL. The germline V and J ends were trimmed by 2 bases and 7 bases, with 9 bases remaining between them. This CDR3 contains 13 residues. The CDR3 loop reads CASSQNQRNEQFF. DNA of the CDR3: TGCGCCAGCAGCCAAAATCAACGGAATGAGCAGTTCTTC.

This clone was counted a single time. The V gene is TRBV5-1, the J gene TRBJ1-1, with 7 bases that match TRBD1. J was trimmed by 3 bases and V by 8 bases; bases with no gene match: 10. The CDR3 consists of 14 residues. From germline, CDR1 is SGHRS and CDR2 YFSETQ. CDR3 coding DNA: TGCGCCAGAGGAAACAGGGGTAGGGACACTGAAGCTTTCTTT. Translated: CARGNRGRDTEAFF.

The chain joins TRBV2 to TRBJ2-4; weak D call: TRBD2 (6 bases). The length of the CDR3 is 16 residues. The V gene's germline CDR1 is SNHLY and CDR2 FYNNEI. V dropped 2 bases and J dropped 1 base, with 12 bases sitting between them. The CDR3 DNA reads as TGTGCCAGCAGTGAACGTCGGGGGACCGCCAAAAACATTCAGTACTTC. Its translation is CASSERRGTAKNIQYF.

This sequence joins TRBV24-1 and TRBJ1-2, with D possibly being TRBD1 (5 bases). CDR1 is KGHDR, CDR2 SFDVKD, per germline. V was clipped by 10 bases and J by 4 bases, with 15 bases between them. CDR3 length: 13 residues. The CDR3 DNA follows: TGTGCCACGAAATTACTTGACAGCTATGGCTACACCTTC. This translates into CATKLLDSYGYTF.

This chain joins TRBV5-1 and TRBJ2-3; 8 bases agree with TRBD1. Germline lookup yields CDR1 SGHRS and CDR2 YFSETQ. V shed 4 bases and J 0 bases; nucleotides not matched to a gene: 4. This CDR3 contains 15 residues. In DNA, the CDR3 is TGCGCCAGCAGCGTGGGACAGGCTAGCACAGATACGCAGTATTTT. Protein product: CASSVGQASTDTQYF.

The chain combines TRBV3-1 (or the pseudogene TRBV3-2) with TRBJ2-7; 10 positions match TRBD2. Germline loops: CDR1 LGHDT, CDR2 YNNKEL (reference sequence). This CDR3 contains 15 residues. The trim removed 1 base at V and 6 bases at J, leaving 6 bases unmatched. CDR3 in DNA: TGTGCCAGCAGCCAAGGAAGCGGGGGGGCGCTCGAGCAGTACTTC. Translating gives CASSQGSGGALEQYF.

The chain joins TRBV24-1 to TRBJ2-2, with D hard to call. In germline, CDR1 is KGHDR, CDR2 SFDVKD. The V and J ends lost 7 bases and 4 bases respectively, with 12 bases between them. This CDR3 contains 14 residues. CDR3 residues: CATRSPASTGELFF. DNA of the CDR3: TGTGCCACCAGGTCCCCAGCGTCCACCGGGGAGCTGTTTTTT.

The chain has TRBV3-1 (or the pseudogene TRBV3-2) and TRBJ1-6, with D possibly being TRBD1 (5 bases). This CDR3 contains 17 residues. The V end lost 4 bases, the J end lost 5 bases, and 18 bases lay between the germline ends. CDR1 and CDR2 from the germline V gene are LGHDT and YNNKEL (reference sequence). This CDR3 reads CASSPERGNQNNSPLHF. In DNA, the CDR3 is TGTGCCAGCAGCCCGGAGCGGGGGAACCAAAATAATTCACCCCTCCACTTT.

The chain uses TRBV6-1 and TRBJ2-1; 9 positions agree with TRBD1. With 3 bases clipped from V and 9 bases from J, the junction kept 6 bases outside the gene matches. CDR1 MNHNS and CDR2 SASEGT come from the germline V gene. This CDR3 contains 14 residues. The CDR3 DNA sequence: TGTGCCAGCAGTGATAGACAGGGGGTTGTTGAGCAGTTCTTC. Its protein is CASSDRQGVVEQFF.

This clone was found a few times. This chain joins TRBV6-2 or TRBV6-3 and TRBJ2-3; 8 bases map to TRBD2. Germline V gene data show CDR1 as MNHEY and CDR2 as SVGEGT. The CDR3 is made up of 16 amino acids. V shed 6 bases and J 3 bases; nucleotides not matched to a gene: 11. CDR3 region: CASSPNWSGGTDTQYF. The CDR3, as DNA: TGTGCCAGCAGCCCTAACTGGTCGGGGGGGACAGATACGCAGTATTTT.